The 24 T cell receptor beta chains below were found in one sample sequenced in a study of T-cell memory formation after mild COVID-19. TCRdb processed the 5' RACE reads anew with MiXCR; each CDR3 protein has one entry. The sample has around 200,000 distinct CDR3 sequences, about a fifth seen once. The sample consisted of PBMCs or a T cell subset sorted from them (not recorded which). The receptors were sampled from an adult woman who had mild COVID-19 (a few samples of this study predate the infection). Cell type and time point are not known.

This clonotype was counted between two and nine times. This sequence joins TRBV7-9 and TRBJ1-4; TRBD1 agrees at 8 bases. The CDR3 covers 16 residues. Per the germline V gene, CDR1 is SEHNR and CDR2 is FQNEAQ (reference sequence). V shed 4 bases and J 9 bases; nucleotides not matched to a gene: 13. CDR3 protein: CASSSEAGQDVKKLFF. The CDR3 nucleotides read TGTGCCAGCAGCTCGGAGGCGGGACAGGATGTCAAAAAACTGTTTTTT.

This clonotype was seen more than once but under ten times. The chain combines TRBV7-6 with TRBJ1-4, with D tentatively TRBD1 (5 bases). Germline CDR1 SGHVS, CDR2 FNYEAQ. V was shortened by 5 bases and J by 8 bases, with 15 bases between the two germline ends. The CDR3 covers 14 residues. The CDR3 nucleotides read TGTGCCAGCAGCCACGAGGGGTTTGGCGAAAAACTGTTTTTT. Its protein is CASSHEGFGEKLFF.

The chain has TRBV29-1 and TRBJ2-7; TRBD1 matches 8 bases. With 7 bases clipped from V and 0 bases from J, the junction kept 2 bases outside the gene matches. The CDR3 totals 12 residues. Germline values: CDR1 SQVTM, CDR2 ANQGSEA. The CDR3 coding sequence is TGCAGCGCGGGGACAGGCTCCTACGAGCAGTACTTC. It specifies CSAGTGSYEQYF.

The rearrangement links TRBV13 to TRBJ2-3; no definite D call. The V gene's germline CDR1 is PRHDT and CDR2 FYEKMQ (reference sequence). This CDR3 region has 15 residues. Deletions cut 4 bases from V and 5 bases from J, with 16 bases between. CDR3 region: CASSSFKGRIDTQYF. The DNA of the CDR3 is TGTGCCAGCAGCTCGTTTAAGGGAAGGATAGATACGCAGTATTTT.

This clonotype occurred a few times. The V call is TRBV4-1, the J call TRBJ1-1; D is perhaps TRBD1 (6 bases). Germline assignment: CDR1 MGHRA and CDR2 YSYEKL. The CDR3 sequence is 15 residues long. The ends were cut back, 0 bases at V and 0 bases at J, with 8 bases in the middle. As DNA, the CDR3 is TGCGCCAGCAGCCAAGAAGCAGGGGTGAACACTGAAGCTTTCTTT. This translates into CASSQEAGVNTEAFF.

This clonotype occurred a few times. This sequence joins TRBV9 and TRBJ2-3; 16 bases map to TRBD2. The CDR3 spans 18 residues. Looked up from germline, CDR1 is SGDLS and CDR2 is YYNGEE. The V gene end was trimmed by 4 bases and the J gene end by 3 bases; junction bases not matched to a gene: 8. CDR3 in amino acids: CASSSGTSGGAGTDTQYF. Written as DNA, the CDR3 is TGTGCCAGCAGCTCCGGGACTAGCGGGGGGGCCGGGACAGATACGCAGTATTTT.

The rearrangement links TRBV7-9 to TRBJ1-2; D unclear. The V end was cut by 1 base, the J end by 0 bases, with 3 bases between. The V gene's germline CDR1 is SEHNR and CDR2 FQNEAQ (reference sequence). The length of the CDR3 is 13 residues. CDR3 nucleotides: TGTGCCAGCAGCTTAGGGGCTAACTATGGCTACACCTTC. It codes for CASSLGANYGYTF.

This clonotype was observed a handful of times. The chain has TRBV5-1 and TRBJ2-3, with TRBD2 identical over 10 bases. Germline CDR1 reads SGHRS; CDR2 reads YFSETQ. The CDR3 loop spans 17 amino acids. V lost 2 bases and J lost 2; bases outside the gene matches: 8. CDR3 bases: TGCGCCAGCAGCTTAGGGTCCGGGACTAGCGCCACAGATACGCAGTATTTT. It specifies CASSLGSGTSATDTQYF.

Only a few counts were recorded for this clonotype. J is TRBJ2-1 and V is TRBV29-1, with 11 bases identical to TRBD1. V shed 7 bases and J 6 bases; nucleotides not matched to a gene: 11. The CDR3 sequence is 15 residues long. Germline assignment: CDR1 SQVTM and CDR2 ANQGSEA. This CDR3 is CSAFDRGTGGNEQFF. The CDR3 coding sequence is TGCAGCGCCTTCGACCGGGGGACAGGGGGCAATGAGCAGTTCTTC.

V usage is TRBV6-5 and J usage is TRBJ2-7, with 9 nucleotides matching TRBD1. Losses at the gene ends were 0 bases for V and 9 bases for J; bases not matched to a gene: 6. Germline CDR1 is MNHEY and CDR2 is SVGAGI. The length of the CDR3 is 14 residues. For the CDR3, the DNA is TGTGCCAGCAGTTACTCGACAGGGGGGGACGGGCAGTACTTC. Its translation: CASSYSTGGDGQYF.

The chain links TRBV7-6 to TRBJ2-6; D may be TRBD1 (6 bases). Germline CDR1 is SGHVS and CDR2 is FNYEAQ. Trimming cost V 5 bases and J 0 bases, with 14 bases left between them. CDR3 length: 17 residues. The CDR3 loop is CASSPRTVSSGANVLTF. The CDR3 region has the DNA TGTGCCAGCAGCCCGCGGACAGTGAGCTCTGGGGCCAACGTCCTGACTTTC.

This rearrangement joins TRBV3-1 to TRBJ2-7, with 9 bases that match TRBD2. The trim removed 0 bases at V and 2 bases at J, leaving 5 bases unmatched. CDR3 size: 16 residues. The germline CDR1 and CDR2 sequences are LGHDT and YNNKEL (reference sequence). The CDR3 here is CASSQDRGGVTYEQYF. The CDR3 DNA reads TGTGCCAGCAGCCAAGATCGCGGGGGGGTTACCTACGAGCAGTACTTC.

DNA for the CDR3: TGTGCCAGCAGCCACCCTACAGGGGGAACCTACGAGCAGTACTTC. It yields the protein CASSHPTGGTYEQYF. This sequence joins TRBV3-1 and TRBJ2-7; TRBD1 matches at 8 bases. The V and J ends lost 3 bases and 2 bases, in that order; junction bases with no gene match: 6. CDR1 is LGHDT, CDR2 YNNKEL, per germline (reference sequence). The CDR3 sequence is 15 residues long.

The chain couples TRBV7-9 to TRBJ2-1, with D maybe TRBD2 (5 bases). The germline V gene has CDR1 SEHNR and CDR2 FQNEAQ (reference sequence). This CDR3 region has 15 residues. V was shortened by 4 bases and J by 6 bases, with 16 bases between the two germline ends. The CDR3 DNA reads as TGTGCCAGCAGCTCAGACTACGCGCCGTTCAATGAGCAGTTCTTC. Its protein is CASSSDYAPFNEQFF. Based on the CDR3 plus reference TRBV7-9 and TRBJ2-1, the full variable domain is DTGVSQNPRHKITKRGQNVTFRCDPISEHNRLYWYRQTLGQGPEFLTYFQNEAQLEKSRLLSDRFSAERPKGSFSTLEIQRTEQGDSAMYLCASSSDYAPFNEQFFGPGTRLTVL.

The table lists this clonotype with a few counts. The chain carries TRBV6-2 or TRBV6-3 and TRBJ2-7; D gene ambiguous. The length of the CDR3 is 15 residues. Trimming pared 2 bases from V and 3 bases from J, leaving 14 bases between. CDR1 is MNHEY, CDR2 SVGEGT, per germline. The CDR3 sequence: CASSYLRGTDYEQYF. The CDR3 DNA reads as TGTGCCAGCAGTTACCTCCGCGGTACAGACTACGAGCAGTACTTC.

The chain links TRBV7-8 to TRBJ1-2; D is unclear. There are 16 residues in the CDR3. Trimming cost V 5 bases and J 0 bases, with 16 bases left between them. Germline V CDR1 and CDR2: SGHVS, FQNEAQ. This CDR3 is CASSPEPGKSNYGYTF. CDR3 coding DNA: TGTGCCAGCAGCCCCGAACCGGGAAAATCTAACTATGGCTACACCTTC.

CDR3: CASSLQGLGDTQYF. CDR3 bases: TGTGCCAGCAGCCTACAGGGTCTAGGCGATACGCAGTATTTT. This rearrangement joins TRBV7-9 to TRBJ2-3; tentative D call: TRBD1 (6 bases). This CDR3 contains 14 residues. CDR1 is SEHNR, CDR2 FQNEAQ, per germline (reference sequence). Trimming removed 5 bases at V and 6 bases at J, with 15 bases between.

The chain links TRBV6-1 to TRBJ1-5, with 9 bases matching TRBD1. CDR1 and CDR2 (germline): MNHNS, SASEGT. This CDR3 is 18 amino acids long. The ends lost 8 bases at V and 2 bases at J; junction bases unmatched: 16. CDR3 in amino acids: CASPLQGTGRGGNQPQHF. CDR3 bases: TGTGCCAGCCCCCTACAAGGGACAGGGAGAGGTGGCAATCAGCCCCAGCATTTT.

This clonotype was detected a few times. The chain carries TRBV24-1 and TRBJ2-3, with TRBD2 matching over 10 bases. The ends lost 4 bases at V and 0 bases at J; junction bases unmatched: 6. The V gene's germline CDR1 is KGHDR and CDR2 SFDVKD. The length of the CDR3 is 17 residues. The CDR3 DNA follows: TGTGCCACCAGTGACGGGAAACTAGCGGGGAGCACAGATACGCAGTATTTT. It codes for CATSDGKLAGSTDTQYF.

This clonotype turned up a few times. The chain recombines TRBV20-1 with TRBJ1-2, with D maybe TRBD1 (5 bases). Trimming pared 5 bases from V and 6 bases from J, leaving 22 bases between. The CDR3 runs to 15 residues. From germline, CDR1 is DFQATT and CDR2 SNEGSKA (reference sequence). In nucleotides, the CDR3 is TGCAGTGCTCCGACCGCCGGTTGGGGCGCGAATGGCTACACCTTC. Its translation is CSAPTAGWGANGYTF.

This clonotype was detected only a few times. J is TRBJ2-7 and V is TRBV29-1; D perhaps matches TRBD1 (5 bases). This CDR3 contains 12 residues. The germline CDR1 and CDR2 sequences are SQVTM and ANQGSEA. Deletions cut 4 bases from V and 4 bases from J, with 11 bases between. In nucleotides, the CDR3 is TGCAGCGTTGCGATTGACAGTTACGAGCAGTACTTC. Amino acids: CSVAIDSYEQYF.

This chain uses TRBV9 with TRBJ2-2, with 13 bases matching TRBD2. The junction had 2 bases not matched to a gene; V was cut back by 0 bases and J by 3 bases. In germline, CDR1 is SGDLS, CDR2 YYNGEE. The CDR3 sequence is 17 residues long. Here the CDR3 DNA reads TGTGCCAGCAGCGTAGGGGGACTAGCGGGGTACACCGGGGAGCTGTTTTTT. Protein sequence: CASSVGGLAGYTGELFF. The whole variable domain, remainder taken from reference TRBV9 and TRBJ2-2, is DSGVTQTPKHLITATGQRVTLRCSPRSGDLSVYWYQQSLDQGLQFLIQYYNGEERAKGNILERFSAQQFPDLHSELNLSSLELGDSALYFCASSVGGLAGYTGELFFGEGSRLTVL.

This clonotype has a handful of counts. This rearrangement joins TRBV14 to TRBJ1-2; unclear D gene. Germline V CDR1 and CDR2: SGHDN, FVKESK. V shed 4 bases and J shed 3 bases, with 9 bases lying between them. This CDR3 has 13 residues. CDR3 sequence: CASSRPPDYGYTF. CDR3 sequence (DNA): TGTGCCAGCAGCCGACCACCGGACTATGGCTACACCTTC. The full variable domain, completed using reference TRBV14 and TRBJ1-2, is EAGVTQFPSHSVIEKGQTVTLRCDPISGHDNLYWYRRVMGKEIKFLLHFVKESKQDESGMPNNRFLAERTGGTYSTLKVQPAELEDSGVYFCASSRPPDYGYTFGSGTRLTVV.

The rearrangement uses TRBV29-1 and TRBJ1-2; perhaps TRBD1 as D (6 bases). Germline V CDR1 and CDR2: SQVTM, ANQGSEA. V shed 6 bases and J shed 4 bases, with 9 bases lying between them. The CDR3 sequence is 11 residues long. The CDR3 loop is CSVQGIYGYTF. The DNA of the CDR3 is TGCAGCGTCCAGGGGATCTATGGCTACACCTTC.